Given below is one T cell receptor beta chain in context. This clonotype has a handful of counts. The antigen it binds to is not known. The junction differs from germline at one of its ends, possibly a read error. All donors were healthy Caucasians. The twin cohort comprised three pairs of female monozygotic twins, all aged about 18 to 30 years. Positive isolation kits from Invitrogen were used to isolate the CD4+ and CD8+ T cell populations. This sample stems from a study of identical twins (dated by TCRdb to about 2016). In terms of the full investigation: TCR alpha and beta repertoires from monozygotic twins, unrelated adults of various ages and cord blood were deep-sequenced to test whether fetal clonotypes persist. To rule out contamination, replicate twin experiments were performed at different times with different library preparation protocols.

Counted from cysteine to phenylalanine, this CDR3 has 16 amino acids. Only the CDR3 DNA stays, 48 bases, in frame from base 1. Library construction relied on 5' RACE. The data were produced on an Illumina HiSeq 2000. A universal primer binding site was added through template switching, and the final cDNA carried a unique molecular identifier so that TCR cDNA molecules could be counted accurately. Specific primers in the conserved constant-segment region were used to synthesize first-strand cDNA for TCR alpha and beta chains. Each cDNA library was double barcoded, with a SMART-Mk sample barcode plus Illumina barcodes, to control for contamination. TruSeq adapter sequences, together with Illumina sample barcodes, were added in two successive PCR steps. The Illumina HiSeq platform was used with custom primers to sequence TCR alpha and beta cDNA libraries. The original pipeline was this. MiGEC processed the raw reads to extract unique molecular identifiers, while MiXCR was used to determine the CDR3 positions. For each individual, recombination models were inferred using an EM algorithm with the repgenHMM and IGoR tools. Shared clonotype analysis was performed with the tcR package in R, normalizing sharing by the product of cloneset sizes. To study raw recombination without the effects of thymic and clonal selection, out-of-frame nonproductive sequences were analyzed. Using fastp at Q25 and MiXCR, TCRdb reprocessed the public reads and kept productive beta chains. Each entry merges the rows of one CDR3 protein and shows their most common DNA and genes. TCRdb, not the original authors, processed these V and J calls. This sample holds a few hundred thousand distinct CDR3 sequences; 15% were observed only once. Roughly 0.46% of the sample comes from the top ten.

Study-wide findings and limitations: Recombination models systematically underestimated out-of-frame TCR alpha sharing in monozygotic twins but agreed with sharing between unrelated individuals. Fewer insertions were carried by abundant cord blood beta clonotypes, a similar but weaker trend appeared in young adult naive repertoires, and no such trend appeared in memory repertoires. Invariant T cells such as MAIT and iNKT could partly confound zero-insertion analyses, although diverse VJ usage argued against such confounding for most clonotypes. Compared with coincidental sharing between unrelated individuals, an excess of low generation-probability sequences was observed among out-of-frame TCR alpha sequences shared between twins. Because the same donors could not be followed over many years, conclusions were based on cross-sectional statistical analysis. In beta out-of-frame sequences, excess twin sharing was weaker, because having fewer shared sequences lowered the signal-to-noise ratio.

These data are also associated with another study on yellow fever vaccine responses in identical twins. The second study also describes: According to the authors, in identical twins the way T cells responded to vaccination appeared partly convergent and partly personalized. In identical twins, the study followed T cell clones that responded to the vaccine with precision.

The TCR sequence derives from a woman under 30 in good health. Recombination connected TRBV12-3 or TRBV12-4 to TRBJ2-1, and TRBD2 aligns with 9 junction nucleotides. The sample was CD4+ T cells sorted from blood. The CDR3 here reads CASSAPGKRGVNAQFF. The nucleotide sequence is TGTGCCAGCAGTGCCCCAGGGAAGCGGGGGGTCAATGCGCAGTTCTTC.